This entry lists 17 T cell receptor beta chains sequenced from one sample in a study of regulatory T cells in long-lasting Graves disease. CDR3-region Arm-PCR and iRepertoire HTBI primers produced the TCR beta libraries. Each CDR3 protein is one row after TCRdb ran MiXCR on the multiplex PCR reads. The sample lists roughly 400,000 distinct CDR3 sequences, roughly 21% occurring once. Stated time point: persistent/refractory GD, antithyroid drugs over 5 years with positive TRAb. PBMC-extracted RNA yielded the TCR library. Sequencing used peripheral blood mononuclear cells (PBMCs), obtained when the disease was refractory, from a patient treated with antithyroid drugs. The source is a female donor with Graves disease.

This clonotype was found once. A much larger clone differs by one base, so this may be a read error. The chain uses TRBV12-3 or TRBV12-4 and TRBJ2-4; no clear D. The CDR3 extends over 14 amino acids. CDR3 loop: CASSPLGTTNIRYF. In DNA form, the CDR3 reads TGTGCCAGCAGCCCCTTGGGAACTACGAACATTCGGTACTTC.

The rearrangement joins TRBV11-2 to TRBJ1-5; D is uncertain. V was pared by 5 bases and J by 4 bases, with 6 bases between. The CDR3 runs 12 residues. Germline V lookup: CDR1 SGHAT, CDR2 FQNNGV. CDR3 protein: CASSRENQPQHF. The CDR3 region has the DNA TGTGCCAGCAGCAGGGAGAATCAGCCCCAGCATTTT.

This clonotype has a count of ten or more. This chain links TRBV20-1 with TRBJ2-7, with D unresolved. This CDR3 contains 13 residues. CDR1 and CDR2 (germline): DFQATT, SNEGSKA (reference sequence). V shed 0 bases and J shed 7 bases, with 13 bases lying between them. CDR3 amino acids: CSARDPLLREQYF. DNA of the CDR3: TGCAGTGCTAGAGATCCCCTGCTTAGGGAGCAGTACTTC.

The rearrangement joins TRBV12-3 or TRBV12-4 to TRBJ2-1, with D possibly being TRBD1 or TRBD2 (6 bases each). The V end lost 9 bases, the J end lost 0 bases, and 12 bases lay between the germline ends. The CDR3 runs 14 residues. The CDR3 nucleotides are TGTGCCAGTGGGGGGCGGGGCTCCTACAATGAGCAGTTCTTC. Its protein product is CASGGRGSYNEQFF.

This clonotype was counted only a few times. The V and J genes are TRBV28 and TRBJ2-4, with 14 bases aligning to TRBD2. The germline CDR1 and CDR2 sequences are MDHEN and SYDVKM. Unmatched junction bases numbered 7, after V lost 5 bases and J lost 4 bases. This CDR3 comprises 17 residues. In nucleotides, the CDR3 is TGTGCCAGCAGTACACGACTAGCGGGAGGGGAAAAAAACATTCAGTACTTC. It codes for CASSTRLAGGEKNIQYF.

This rearrangement joins TRBV15 to TRBJ2-1, with 9 positions matching TRBD2. The CDR3 consists of 14 residues. Germline CDR1 and CDR2: LNHNV and YYDKDF (reference sequence). V was clipped by 6 bases and J by 7 bases; unmatched bases: 7. This CDR3 is CATRAIAGVNEQFF. The DNA for the CDR3 is TGTGCCACCAGGGCGATAGCGGGGGTGAATGAGCAGTTCTTC.

This chain uses TRBV28 with TRBJ2-1; no clear D gene. Per the germline V gene, CDR1 is MDHEN and CDR2 is SYDVKM. With 6 bases removed from V and 6 bases from J, the gap between germline ends came to 12 bases. The CDR3 runs to 13 residues. CDR3 in DNA: TGTGCCAGCAGCCAGGTGGGGATCAATGAGCAGTTCTTC. Protein: CASSQVGINEQFF. Combining the CDR3 with reference TRBV28 and TRBJ2-1 gives the whole variable domain DVKVTQSSRYLVKRTGEKVFLECVQDMDHENMFWYRQDPGLGLRLIYFSYDVKMKEKGDIPEGYSVSREKKERFSLILESASTNQTSMYLCASSQVGINEQFFGPGTRLTVL.

This clonotype was detected ten times or more. The chain combines TRBV29-1 with TRBJ2-5; either TRBD1 or TRBD2 may supply D (5 bases each). CDR3 length: 17 amino acids. The V and J ends lost 1 base and 5 bases respectively, with 23 bases between them. Germline loops: CDR1 SQVTM, CDR2 ANQGSEA. The CDR3 is CSVEGGEFGAPGETQYF. The CDR3 DNA is TGCAGCGTTGAAGGAGGGGAGTTCGGGGCGCCCGGGGAGACCCAGTACTTC.

This rearrangement joins TRBV4-1 to TRBJ2-5; maybe TRBD1 (5 bases). The CDR3 consists of 19 residues. Deletions cut 3 bases from V and 3 bases from J, with 26 bases between. CDR1 MGHRA and CDR2 YSYEKL come from the germline V gene. CDR3 amino acids: CASSHSSVLFAEGEETQYF. In DNA, the CDR3 is TGCGCCAGCAGCCACTCCTCCGTTCTTTTTGCGGAAGGGGAAGAGACCCAGTACTTC.

The gene calls are TRBV5-4 and TRBJ1-2, with D maybe TRBD1 (6 bases). The CDR3 covers 15 residues. Looked up from germline, CDR1 is SGHNT and CDR2 is YYREEE (reference sequence). Trimming removed 3 bases from V and 1 base from J, with 13 bases in between. DNA of the CDR3: TGTGCCAGCAGCTCCCGCAGGGGAAATAACTATGGCTACACCTTC. Translated, it gives CASSSRRGNNYGYTF.

The CDR3 nucleotides are TGCGCCAGCAGCTCCGGACCCCGTATAATACCTCAAGAGACCCAGTACTTC. The encoded protein is CASSSGPRIIPQETQYF. The chain has TRBV5-1 and TRBJ2-5; D is unresolved. This CDR3 comprises 17 residues. The germline CDR1 and CDR2 sequences are SGHRS and YFSETQ. Trimming cost V 3 bases and J 2 bases, with 20 bases left between them.

About this clonotype: The junction departs from the called germline gene at one end, perhaps through a read error. V usage is TRBV19 and J usage is TRBJ2-7; D gene unclear. Germline V CDR1 and CDR2: LNHDA, SQIVND (reference sequence). The CDR3 contains 14 residues. CDR3 region: CASSLRASSCEQYF. The CDR3 nucleotides are TGTGCCAGTAGTTTACGGGCGAGCTCCTGCGAGCAGTACTTC. The full variable domain, completed using reference TRBV19 and TRBJ2-7, is DGGITQSPKYLFRKEGQNVTLSCEQNLNHDAMYWYRQDPGQGLRLIYYSQIVNDFQKGDIAEGYSVSREKKESFPLTVTSAQKNPTAFYLCASSLRASSCEQYFGPGTRLTVT.

This clonotype was observed many times. V usage is TRBV12-3 or TRBV12-4 and J usage is TRBJ1-1, with D uncertain. Trimming cost V 7 bases and J 1 base, with 22 bases left between them. The CDR3 loop spans 17 amino acids. The CDR3 here is CASTAHLFDSQNTEAFF. In DNA form, the CDR3 reads TGTGCCAGCACGGCCCACCTCTTTGACTCCCAGAACACTGAAGCTTTCTTT.

As DNA, the CDR3 is TGTGCCAGCAGCGAAGCCAGGGAGCGGGAGGGAGCCAATGAGCAGTTCTTC. Protein sequence: CASSEAREREGANEQFF. The chain uses TRBV9 and TRBJ2-1, with 10 bases identical to TRBD2. The CDR3 is made up of 17 amino acids. CDR1 is SGDLS, CDR2 YYNGEE, per germline. The ends lost 3 bases at V and 6 bases at J; junction bases unmatched: 12. The full variable domain, rest sourced from reference TRBV9 and TRBJ2-1, is DSGVTQTPKHLITATGQRVTLRCSPRSGDLSVYWYQQSLDQGLQFLIQYYNGEERAKGNILERFSAQQFPDLHSELNLSSLELGDSALYFCASSEAREREGANEQFFGPGTRLTVL.

This clonotype was picked up a small number of times. The chain joins TRBV29-1 to TRBJ1-1; D is perhaps TRBD1 (5 bases). Germline assignment: CDR1 SQVTM and CDR2 ANQGSEA. The CDR3 spans 13 residues. Trimming shortened V by 7 bases and J by 4 bases, and 16 bases separated the two germline ends. CDR3 in amino acids: CSASAGDFTEAFF. In nucleotides, the CDR3 is TGCAGCGCTTCCGCGGGGGACTTCACTGAAGCTTTCTTT.

This clonotype was seen a few times. The chain carries TRBV6-9 and TRBJ2-3, with D possibly matching TRBD2 (6 bases). Germline values: CDR1 MNHGY, CDR2 SVAAGI. The CDR3 extends over 15 amino acids. V gave up 4 bases and J gave up 1 base, with 12 bases separating them. CDR3 DNA sequence: TGTGCCAGCAGTTCCTCGGGACTGCGCACAGATACGCAGTATTTT. Encoded protein: CASSSSGLRTDTQYF.

V gene TRBV2 combines with J gene TRBJ1-1; 8 bases are shared with TRBD1. CDR1 is SNHLY, CDR2 FYNNEI, per germline. V lost 3 bases and J lost 3; bases outside the gene matches: 3. The CDR3 contains 14 residues. The CDR3 loop is CASSDRGPYTEAFF. The DNA for the CDR3 is TGTGCCAGCAGTGACAGGGGGCCTTACACTGAAGCTTTCTTT.